This TCR beta chain was obtained from a study of post-analysis software for immune sequencing data. Each TCR beta cDNA library carried unique molecular identifiers. Each batch of about 1 to 11 million T cells produced some 500,000 cDNA molecules. TCRdb reprocessed the PCR reads via MiXCR and lists one record per CDR3 protein. This sample has 380,000 or so distinct CDR3 sequences; about a third occur once, and the top ten carry around an eighth. This clonotype was observed at least ten times. No antigen is known for it. Study-wide results and limits: The F measure placed samples prepared in the same batch into strongly shared clusters. Comparison with controls showed significantly lower normalized Chao1 diversity in multiple sclerosis patients.

The source material was blood. This receptor was obtained from a girl between 10 and 17 years old with multiple sclerosis.

CDR3 region: CAISADGIGGTQYF. The CDR3 bases are TGTGCCATCAGTGCGGACGGGATAGGAGGGACCCAGTACTTC. The rearrangement joins TRBV10-3 to TRBJ2-5, with D tentatively TRBD2 (5 bases). The CDR3 sequence is 14 residues long. Germline assignment: CDR1 ENHRY and CDR2 SYGVKD. The V gene lost 4 bases and the J gene lost 7 bases, with 16 bases spanning the gap.